Detailed here is one T cell receptor (beta chain). Assay used: immunoSEQ multiplex PCR; TCRdb lists only in-frame clones, some missing. The data show about 99,000 clones, roughly 90% seen once. This sample was taken from a study of blood T cell repertoires in COVID-19. Study information: Samples of COVID-19 (acute and convalescent) were obtained from the United States, Italy and Spain.

Germline CDR1 SGHRS, CDR2 YFSETQ. The CDR3 runs to 14 residues. J was trimmed by 7 bases and V by 3 bases; bases with no gene match: 4. Sequencing used peripheral blood. The TCR originated in a woman in her sixties with acute or convalescent COVID-19. The V call is TRBV5-1, the J call TRBJ1-5; 10 positions match TRBD1. The CDR3 spells CASSSGTGEQPQHF. The DNA for the CDR3 is TGCGCCAGCAGCTCCGGGACAGGGGAACAGCCCCAGCATTTT. Filled out from reference TRBV5-1 and TRBJ1-5, the complete variable domain reads KAGVTQTPRYLIKTRGQQVTLSCSPISGHRSVSWYQQTPGQGLQFLFEYFSETQRNKGNFPGRFSGRQFSNSRSEMNVSTLELGDSALYLCASSSGTGEQPQHFGDGTRLSIL.